This is a list of T cell receptor beta chains from one sample in a study of blood T cell repertoires in COVID-19. Here immunoSEQ multiplex PCR was the method, and the copy in TCRdb shows in-frame clones only, minus some. This sample has about 210,000 clones, with about four fifths found just once. The sequencing input was peripheral blood. Receptors were obtained from a woman aged 80 or over with COVID-19, enrolled during active disease. Each CDR3 is given with its conserved first and last residue. D genes are given only for firm matches. Size tells how often a clone was seen (once, few, many) or the class of an expanded clone, and some rows leave it out.

v_call	clone_size	d_call	j_call	cdr3_nt	cdr3_aa
TRBV19	.	.	TRBJ1-5	TGTGCCAGTAGTTATTTGGGCGCAGGGGTGAATCAGCCCCAGCATTTT	CASSYLGAGVNQPQHF
TRBV5-6	once	.	TRBJ1-5	TGTGCCAGCAGCTTGTTTGGGCAGGGCGGTCAGCCCCAGCATTTT	CASSLFGQGGQPQHF
TRBV6-6	.	TRBD1	TRBJ1-4	TGTGCCAGCAGCATATCCCAGACAGGGGGGAGAGGAAAACTGTTTTTT	CASSISQTGGRGKLFF
TRBV27	.	.	TRBJ1-2	TGTGCCAGCAGTTTAGATCGGGGGTCGGGGTATGGCTACACCTTC	CASSLDRGSGYGYTF
TRBV3-1/TRBV3-2	.	.	TRBJ2-1	TGTGCCAGCAGTCGACTCCTAACTGAGCAGTTCTTC	CASSRLLTEQFF
TRBV5-1	.	TRBD2	TRBJ2-5	TGCGCCAGCAGGAGTAGCGGGATACAAGAGACCCAGTACTTC	CASRSSGIQETQYF
TRBV3-1/TRBV3-2	few	.	TRBJ1-5	TGTGCCAGCAGCCAAGTAAACTCCGGGCCCCAGCATTTT	CASSQVNSGPQHF
TRBV6-6	.	.	TRBJ2-6	TGTGCCAGCAGGGGAGGCCTCTCTGGGGCCAACGTCCTGACTTTC	CASRGGLSGANVLTF
TRBV28	.	TRBD2	TRBJ2-3	TGTGCCAGCAGTTTTCTCCCAGCGGGAGGTACAGATACGCAGTATTTT	CASSFLPAGGTDTQYF
TRBV2	.	.	TRBJ2-7	TGTGCCAGCGGGGCCGGCCCGGCCGAGCAGTACTTC	CASGAGPAEQYF
TRBV6-4	.	.	TRBJ1-4	TGTGCCATTCACCGGGTCCTAGATGAAAAACTGTTTTTT	CAIHRVLDEKLFF
TRBV5-1	.	.	TRBJ2-5	TGCGCCAGCAGCTTGGCCGGAGACCGGGAGACCCAGTACTTC	CASSLAGDRETQYF
TRBV20-1	.	TRBD1	TRBJ2-5	TGCAGTGCTAGTCCCGAGACAGGGGTTCGGGAGACCCAGTACTTC	CSASPETGVRETQYF
TRBV19	.	.	TRBJ1-5	TGTGCCAGTAGTACCCTGCGGGGGGAGACTAATCAGCCCCAGCATTTT	CASSTLRGETNQPQHF
TRBV7-9	once	TRBD2	TRBJ2-1	TGTGCCAGCAGCCAAAGCGGGAGTACCTACAATGAGCAGTTCTTC	CASSQSGSTYNEQFF
TRBV6-5	.	TRBD1	TRBJ2-1	TGTGCCAGCAGTTTCCGGGACAGGGAGGGCAATGAGCAGTTCTTC	CASSFRDREGNEQFF
TRBV28	.	.	TRBJ1-6	TGTGCCAGCAGGAAAGTTGGGGGCACCCTCCACTTT	CASRKVGGTLHF
TRBV2	.	TRBD1	TRBJ1-6	TGTGCCAGCAGCAGCCTAGGACAGGGTAATTCACCCCTCCACTTT	CASSSLGQGNSPLHF
TRBV28	.	TRBD1	TRBJ2-5	TGTGCCAGCAGTCTCCCGGGACAGGGGGGAGAGACCCAGTACTTC	CASSLPGQGGETQYF
TRBV5-4	.	.	TRBJ2-1	TGTGCCAGCAGCTTGGCCGGAAGTACGTGGGGCGCTACCTGGTTCTTC	CASSLAGSTWGATWFF
TRBV7-6	once	.	TRBJ2-7	TGTGCCAGCAGCCCTCAACGGGGCAAGACAGGACATACCTACGAGCAGTACTTC	CASSPQRGKTGHTYEQYF
TRBV6-5	.	.	TRBJ1-4	TGTGCCAGCAGATCACAGGGCGGGGAAAAACTGTTTTTT	CASRSQGGEKLFF
TRBV3-1/TRBV3-2	.	.	TRBJ2-1	TGTGCCAGCAGCCAAGAGATAGCCGGGGGGCAGTTCTTC	CASSQEIAGGQFF
TRBV5-6	.	TRBD1	TRBJ1-6	TGTGCCAGCAGCTTAGGGACAGGGAATTCACCCCTCCACTTT	CASSLGTGNSPLHF
TRBV18	once	.	TRBJ1-2	TGTGCCAGCTCACTTGGGCAGGGCAACTATGGCTACACCTTC	CASSLGQGNYGYTF
TRBV4-2	.	.	TRBJ2-2	TGTGCCAGCAGCCAAGGTTGGCAAAGCGGGGAGCTGTTTTTT	CASSQGWQSGELFF
TRBV6-4	.	.	TRBJ1-5	TGTGCCAGCAGTGAACAGGCGGGAAATCAGCCCCAGCATTTT	CASSEQAGNQPQHF
TRBV5-5	.	.	TRBJ2-7	TGTGCCAGCAGCTTGGAGCCTACCACCTACGAGCAGTACTTC	CASSLEPTTYEQYF
TRBV3-1/TRBV3-2	few	TRBD1	TRBJ1-5	TGTGCCAGCAGCCAGATGGGACAGGGTAATCAGCCCCAGCATTTT	CASSQMGQGNQPQHF
TRBV7-9	.	.	TRBJ1-1	TGTGCCAGCAGCTTGTCCAGGGGCGAGGATGAAGCTTTCTTT	CASSLSRGEDEAFF